This T cell receptor (beta chain) is drawn from a study of cytomegalovirus exposure and HLA in healthy donors. Study as a whole: The study placed around 80% of its approximately 380 genotyped donors in the Caucasian-associated ancestry cluster.

Primers for the PCR totalled 60 Vbeta and 13 Jbeta. Sequenced by immunoSEQ multiplex PCR; TCRdb stores in-frame clones only, minus some. In the table there are around 200,000 clones, around 80% of which are singletons. As for this clone: Its antigen is undetermined.

Study-level findings and limits: Later analysis revealed greater clonal expansion in HLA-associated TCR beta chains than in equally common others. CMV serostatus alone was available as immune exposure information.

V lost 7 bases and J 0 bases, leaving 24 bases between the germline ends. CDR3 length equals 18 residues. Germline assignment: CDR1 LNHDA and CDR2 SQIVND (reference sequence). This TCR derives from a woman aged 30 to 39 in good health and CMV-seropositive. The chain has TRBV19 and TRBJ1-1, with a tentative D call TRBD1 (6 bases). Sequenced: PBMCs. Here the CDR3 reads CASTLGTPNRFLNTEAFF. The CDR3 region has the DNA TGTGCCAGTACCCTAGGGACACCTAACCGATTTTTGAACACTGAAGCTTTCTTT.